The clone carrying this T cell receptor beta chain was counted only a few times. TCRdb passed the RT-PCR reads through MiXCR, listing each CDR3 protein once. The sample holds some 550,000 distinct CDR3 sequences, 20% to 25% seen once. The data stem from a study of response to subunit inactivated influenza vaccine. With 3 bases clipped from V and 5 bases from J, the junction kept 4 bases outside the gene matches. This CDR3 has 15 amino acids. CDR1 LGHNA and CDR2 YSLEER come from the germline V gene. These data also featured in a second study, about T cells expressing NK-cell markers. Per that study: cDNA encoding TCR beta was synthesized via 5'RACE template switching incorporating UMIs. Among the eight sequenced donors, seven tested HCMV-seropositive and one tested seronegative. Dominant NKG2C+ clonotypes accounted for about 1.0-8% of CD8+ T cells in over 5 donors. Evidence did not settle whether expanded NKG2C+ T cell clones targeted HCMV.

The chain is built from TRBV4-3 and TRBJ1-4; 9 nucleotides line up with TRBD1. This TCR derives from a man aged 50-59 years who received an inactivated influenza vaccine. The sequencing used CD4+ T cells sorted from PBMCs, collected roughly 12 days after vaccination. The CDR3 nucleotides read TGCGCCAGCAGCCAGCCGGGACAGGGAAATGAAAAACTGTTTTTT. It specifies CASSQPGQGNEKLFF.